These T cell receptor beta chains were read from a single sample in a study of blood T cell repertoires in COVID-19. Method: immunoSEQ multiplex PCR; TCRdb's copy keeps in-frame clones and lacks some. The sample carries hundreds of thousands of clones, about four fifths recorded once. Material for sequencing was peripheral blood. The source is a woman of 80 years or more with acute or convalescent COVID-19. CDR3s include the opening cysteine and the closing phenylalanine or tryptophan. The D gene is left open where the match is weak. Not all rows give a size; the values are once, few, many and, for expanded clones, a class.

V	size	J	D	CDR3	DNA
TRBV7-3	-	TRBJ2-3	-	CASSLSPRGTDTQYF	TGTGCCAGCAGCTTAAGCCCTAGAGGCACAGATACGCAGTATTTT
TRBV3-1/TRBV3-2	-	TRBJ1-6	TRBD1	CASSYLPGQSNSPLHF	TGTGCCAGCAGCTACCTACCGGGACAGTCTAATTCACCCCTCCACTTT
TRBV5-4	-	TRBJ2-1	TRBD2	CASQLAGGYNEQFF	TGTGCCAGCCAACTAGCGGGGGGTTACAATGAGCAGTTCTTC
TRBV7-9	once	TRBJ1-2	TRBD1	CASSPDGDSGYTF	TGTGCCAGCAGCCCCGACGGGGACAGTGGCTACACCTTC
TRBV5-1	-	TRBJ2-7	TRBD1	CASSPRTGGSTYEQYF	TGCGCCAGCAGCCCCCGGACAGGGGGCAGCACCTACGAGCAGTACTTC
TRBV28	few	TRBJ2-7	TRBD2	CASTTSGGAREQYF	TGTGCCAGCACGACTAGCGGGGGGGCGCGCGAGCAGTACTTC
TRBV19	-	TRBJ1-4	TRBD1	CASRSSRGHIGEKLFF	TGTGCCAGTAGATCTAGCAGGGGGCATATCGGTGAAAAACTGTTTTTT
TRBV13	-	TRBJ1-4	-	CASSLGQGPTNEKLFF	TGTGCCAGCAGCTTAGGACAGGGACCAACTAATGAAAAACTGTTTTTT
TRBV18	-	TRBJ1-2	-	CASSPIDTPRGYGYTF	TGTGCCAGCTCACCCATAGACACCCCTCGGGGCTATGGCTACACCTTC
TRBV29-1	once	TRBJ1-2	-	CSVDSQNYGYTF	TGCAGCGTTGACAGTCAAAACTATGGCTACACCTTC
TRBV5-4	-	TRBJ2-2	-	CASSLGRKNTGELFF	TGTGCCAGCAGCTTGGGCAGGAAGAACACCGGGGAGCTGTTTTTT
TRBV19	-	TRBJ2-7	-	CASSSTGFSYEQYF	TGTGCCAGTAGTTCGACAGGTTTTTCCTACGAGCAGTACTTC
TRBV28	-	TRBJ1-1	-	CASSLWTGRGTEAFF	TGTGCCAGCAGTTTATGGACCGGTAGGGGAACTGAAGCTTTCTTT
TRBV19	-	TRBJ1-5	-	CASFAGVPNQPQHF	TGTGCCAGCTTCGCAGGGGTCCCAAATCAGCCCCAGCATTTT
TRBV19	-	TRBJ2-3	TRBD2	CASSISGGTDTQYF	TGTGCCAGTAGTATTAGCGGGGGGACAGATACGCAGTATTTT
TRBV28	-	TRBJ1-1	-	CASKEQGNTEAFF	TGTGCCAGCAAAGAACAGGGGAACACTGAAGCTTTCTTT
TRBV30	-	TRBJ1-1	-	CAFRGQVHMNTEAFF	TGTGCCTTCAGAGGACAAGTACACATGAACACTGAAGCTTTCTTT
TRBV5-1	-	TRBJ1-6	TRBD1	CASSLGGGENSPLHF	TGCGCCAGCAGCTTGGGAGGGGGCGAAAATTCACCCCTCCACTTT
TRBV28	once	TRBJ1-1	-	CASSSRGGGWNTEAFF	TGTGCCAGCAGTTCCCGGGGGGGCGGGTGGAACACTGAAGCTTTCTTT
TRBV3-1/TRBV3-2	-	TRBJ1-3	-	CASSQGGYSGNTIYF	TGTGCCAGCAGCCAAGGAGGTTACTCTGGAAACACCATATATTTT
TRBV19	-	TRBJ1-5	-	CASSIDGTGGQPQHF	TGTGCCAGTAGTATAGATGGGACCGGGGGGCAGCCCCAGCATTTT